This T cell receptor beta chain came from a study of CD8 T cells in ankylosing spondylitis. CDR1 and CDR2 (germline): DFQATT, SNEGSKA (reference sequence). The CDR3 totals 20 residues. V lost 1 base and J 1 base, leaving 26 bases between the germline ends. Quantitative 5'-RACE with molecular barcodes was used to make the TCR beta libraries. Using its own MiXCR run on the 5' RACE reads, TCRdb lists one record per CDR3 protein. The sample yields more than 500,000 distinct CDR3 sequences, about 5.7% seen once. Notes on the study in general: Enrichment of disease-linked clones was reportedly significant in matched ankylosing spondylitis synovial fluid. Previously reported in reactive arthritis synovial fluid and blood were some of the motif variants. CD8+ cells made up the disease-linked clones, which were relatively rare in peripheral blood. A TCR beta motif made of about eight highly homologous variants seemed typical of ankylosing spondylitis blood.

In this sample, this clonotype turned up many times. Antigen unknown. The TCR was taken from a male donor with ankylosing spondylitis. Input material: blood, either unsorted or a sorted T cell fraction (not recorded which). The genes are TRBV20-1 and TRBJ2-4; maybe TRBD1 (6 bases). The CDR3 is CSARVLDSRLVGDAKNIQYF. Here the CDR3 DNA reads TGCAGTGCTAGAGTCTTGGACAGCCGGCTCGTCGGGGACGCCAAAAACATTCAGTACTTC.